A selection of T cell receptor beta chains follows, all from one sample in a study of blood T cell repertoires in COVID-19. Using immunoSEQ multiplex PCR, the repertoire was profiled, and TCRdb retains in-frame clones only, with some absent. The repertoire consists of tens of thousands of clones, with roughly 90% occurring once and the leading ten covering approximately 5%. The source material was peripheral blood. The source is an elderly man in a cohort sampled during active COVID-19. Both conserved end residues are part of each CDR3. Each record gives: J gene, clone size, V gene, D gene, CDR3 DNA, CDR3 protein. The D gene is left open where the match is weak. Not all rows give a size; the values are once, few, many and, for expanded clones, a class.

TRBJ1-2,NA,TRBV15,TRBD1,TGTGCCACGAGCGAGCAGGGGGATGGCTACACCTTC,CATSEQGDGYTF
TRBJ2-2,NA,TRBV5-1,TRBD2,TGCGCCAGCAGCTTAATCCCTACGGGGGGGCACAACACCGGGGAGCTGTTTTTT,CASSLIPTGGHNTGELFF
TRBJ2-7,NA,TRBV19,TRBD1,TGTGCCAGTAGTCCCCAACAGGGGTGGGAGCAGTACTTC,CASSPQQGWEQYF
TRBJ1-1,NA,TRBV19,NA,TGTGCCAGTAGTACCCCTCTGAACACTGAAGCTTTCTTT,CASSTPLNTEAFF
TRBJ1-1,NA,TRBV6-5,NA,TGTGCCAGCAGTTACAGGGGGAGGAACACTGAAGCTTTCTTT,CASSYRGRNTEAFF
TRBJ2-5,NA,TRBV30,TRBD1,TGTGCCTGGAGGACTCCGGGACAGCAAGAGACCCAGTACTTC,CAWRTPGQQETQYF
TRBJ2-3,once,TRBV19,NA,TGTGCCAGTAGCGGGGGGCGGGCTAGCACAGATACGCAGTATTTT,CASSGGRASTDTQYF
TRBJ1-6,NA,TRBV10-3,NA,TGTGCCATCAGTGAACAATCCCTTTCACCCCTCCACTTT,CAISEQSLSPLHF
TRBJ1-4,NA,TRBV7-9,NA,TGTGCCAGCAGCTTAGCGCGGGTGAATGAAAAACTGTTTTTT,CASSLARVNEKLFF
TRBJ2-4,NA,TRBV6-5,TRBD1,TGTGCCAGCAGATCCGGGACAGGGTTTAACATTCAGTACTTC,CASRSGTGFNIQYF
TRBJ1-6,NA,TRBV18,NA,TGTGCCAGCTCCCCGACCCCAGGGGCGGAAGATTCACCCCTCCACTTT,CASSPTPGAEDSPLHF
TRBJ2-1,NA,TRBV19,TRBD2,TGTGCCAGTAGTCCGCGGACTAGCGGGAGATACAATGAGCAGTTCTTC,CASSPRTSGRYNEQFF